Listed below are T cell receptor beta chains from one sample, sequenced in a study of cytomegalovirus exposure and HLA in healthy donors. The data were produced by immunoSEQ multiplex PCR, yet TCRdb's version contains in-frame clones alone and is incomplete. This sample carries some 250,000 clones, about 80% of them seen once, and the ten largest clones take 5% to 6.5%. The sequenced sample consisted of PBMCs. The receptors shown here come from a woman in her thirties or forties in good health and CMV-seropositive. Both conserved end residues are part of each CDR3. A D gene is named only where the DNA matches it firmly. Expanded clones are given a class, and other clones once, few, many or no size at all.

CDR3 protein,CDR3 DNA,D gene,J gene,V gene,clone size
CSSSRTSGGPDF,TGTTCCAGCAGCCGAACTAGCGGGGGGCCCGACTTC,TRBD2,TRBJ2-5,TRBV7-9,-
CASSHPPVRVWDTEAFF,TGTGCCAGCAGCCACCCCCCGGTCAGGGTCTGGGACACTGAAGCTTTCTTT,-,TRBJ1-1,TRBV7-6,-
CASTQRDRHYGYTF,TGTGCCAGTACCCAAAGGGACAGACACTATGGCTACACCTTC,TRBD1,TRBJ1-2,TRBV19,-
CASSLHSIRGAGEQYF,TGCGCCAGCAGCCTCCACAGTATTCGGGGGGCCGGCGAGCAGTACTTC,-,TRBJ2-7,TRBV5-1,-
CASSAAGKFDYEQYF,TGTGCCAGCAGCGCAGCGGGAAAATTCGATTACGAGCAGTACTTC,-,TRBJ2-7,TRBV21-1,-
CASQLAGGLYNEQFF,TGTGCCAGCCAACTAGCGGGGGGTCTCTACAATGAGCAGTTCTTC,TRBD2,TRBJ2-1,TRBV25-1,-
CASSLIRSGGEAFF,TGTGCCAGCAGCTTAATTAGGTCAGGGGGTGAAGCTTTCTTT,TRBD1,TRBJ1-1,TRBV7-9,-
CASSWGLAGGDIQYF,TGTGCCAGCAGCTGGGGACTAGCGGGAGGGGACATTCAGTACTTC,TRBD2,TRBJ2-4,TRBV7-2,-
CASRGTGAYEQYF,TGTGCCAGCAGAGGGACAGGGGCCTACGAGCAGTACTTC,TRBD1,TRBJ2-7,TRBV7-9,-
CASSTDRTSGEQYF,TGTGCCAGCAGCACCGACCGGACTAGTGGGGAGCAGTACTTC,TRBD2,TRBJ2-7,TRBV11-2,once
CASSTRTDFYGYTF,TGTGCCAGCAGCACTCGGACAGACTTCTATGGCTACACCTTC,-,TRBJ1-2,TRBV5-4,-
CASSTRDRAPYGYTF,TGTGCCAGCAGCACCCGGGACAGGGCACCCTATGGCTACACCTTC,TRBD1,TRBJ1-2,TRBV9,-
CASSSGQREESEQFF,TGTGCCAGCAGCTCCGGGCAGAGGGAGGAATCTGAGCAGTTCTTC,-,TRBJ2-1,TRBV7-2,-
CASRESSGRWKEQYF,TGTGCCAGCAGAGAATCTAGCGGGAGGTGGAAGGAGCAGTACTTC,TRBD2,TRBJ2-7,TRBV27,-
CASSPNRVATDTQYF,TGTGCCAGTAGTCCCAACAGGGTTGCCACAGATACGCAGTATTTT,-,TRBJ2-3,TRBV19,-
CASTQDYNEQFF,TGTGCCAGTACCCAGGACTACAATGAGCAGTTCTTC,-,TRBJ2-1,TRBV19,-
CASSLQGGGPGDTQYF,TGTGCCAGCAGCTTACAAGGAGGAGGACCGGGGGATACGCAGTATTTT,-,TRBJ2-3,TRBV7-6,once
CASSLEIGQSNQPQHF,TGTGCCAGCAGCTTGGAAATCGGACAGAGCAATCAGCCCCAGCATTTT,-,TRBJ1-5,TRBV5-7,-
CASSYRGQGRADTQYF,TGTGCCAGCAGTTACCGGGGACAGGGAAGGGCAGATACGCAGTATTTT,TRBD1,TRBJ2-3,TRBV6-5,-
CASSSPDRVGTQYF,TGTGCCAGCAGCTCACCGGACAGGGTGGGTACGCAGTATTTT,TRBD1,TRBJ2-3,TRBV7-6,-
CASSERGMDTTNYGYTF,TGTGCCAGCAGTGAAAGGGGGATGGACACTACTAACTATGGCTACACCTTC,-,TRBJ1-2,TRBV2,-
CASSITSNEQFF,TGTGCCAGTAGTATAACCAGTAATGAGCAGTTCTTC,-,TRBJ2-1,TRBV19,-
CAWRGRTESSGNTIYF,TGTGCCTGGAGGGGCCGGACAGAGAGCTCTGGAAACACCATATATTTT,-,TRBJ1-3,TRBV30,-
CASSIGGGRYNEQFF,TGTGCCAGTAGTATAGGCGGAGGACGCTACAATGAGCAGTTCTTC,-,TRBJ2-1,TRBV19,-
CASSSPLAIISYNEQFF,TGTGCCAGCAGTTCCCCACTAGCGATAATTTCCTACAATGAGCAGTTCTTC,TRBD2,TRBJ2-1,TRBV27,-
CASSKDRGSQDTQYF,TGTGCCAGCAGCAAGGACAGGGGCAGTCAGGATACGCAGTATTTT,TRBD1,TRBJ2-3,TRBV7-2,few
CASSQVAGSSYNEQFF,TGCGCCAGCAGCCAAGTGGCGGGCAGTTCCTACAATGAGCAGTTCTTC,-,TRBJ2-1,TRBV4-1,-
CASSIKLRTYEQYF,TGTGCCAGTAGTATAAAGTTGAGAACCTACGAGCAGTACTTC,-,TRBJ2-7,TRBV19,-
CASLQGQPEAFF,TGTGCCAGCCTCCAGGGCCAGCCTGAAGCTTTCTTT,-,TRBJ1-1,TRBV7-2,-
CASSPRTGDTEAFF,TGTGCCAGCAGCCCCCGGACAGGGGACACTGAAGCTTTCTTT,TRBD1,TRBJ1-1,TRBV11-2,-
CASSRDRGNEQYF,TGTGCCAGCAGCCGGGACAGGGGGAACGAGCAGTACTTC,TRBD1,TRBJ2-7,TRBV5-4,-
CASRDRDTTGELFF,TGTGCCAGCAGGGACCGGGACACCACCGGGGAGCTGTTTTTT,-,TRBJ2-2,TRBV5-4,-
CASSPETGLATDTQYF,TGTGCCAGCAGCCCCGAGACAGGGTTAGCCACAGATACGCAGTATTTT,TRBD1,TRBJ2-3,TRBV7-2,-
CASSDDRRTDTQYF,TGCGCCAGCAGTGATGACAGGCGCACAGATACGCAGTATTTT,-,TRBJ2-3,TRBV10-2,-
CASSTLSGVLQETQYF,TGTGCCAGCAGCACCTTGAGCGGGGTACTCCAAGAGACCCAGTACTTC,TRBD2,TRBJ2-5,TRBV7-8,-
CASSRGTSGPTDTQYF,TGCGCCAGCAGCCGGGGGACTAGCGGACCCACAGATACGCAGTATTTT,TRBD2,TRBJ2-3,TRBV5-4,once
CASSLRHSDEQYF,TGTGCCAGCAGCTTAAGACATTCAGACGAGCAGTACTTC,-,TRBJ2-7,TRBV13,-
CASRQVNQPQHF,TGTGCCAGTAGACAGGTCAATCAGCCCCAGCATTTT,-,TRBJ1-5,TRBV28,-